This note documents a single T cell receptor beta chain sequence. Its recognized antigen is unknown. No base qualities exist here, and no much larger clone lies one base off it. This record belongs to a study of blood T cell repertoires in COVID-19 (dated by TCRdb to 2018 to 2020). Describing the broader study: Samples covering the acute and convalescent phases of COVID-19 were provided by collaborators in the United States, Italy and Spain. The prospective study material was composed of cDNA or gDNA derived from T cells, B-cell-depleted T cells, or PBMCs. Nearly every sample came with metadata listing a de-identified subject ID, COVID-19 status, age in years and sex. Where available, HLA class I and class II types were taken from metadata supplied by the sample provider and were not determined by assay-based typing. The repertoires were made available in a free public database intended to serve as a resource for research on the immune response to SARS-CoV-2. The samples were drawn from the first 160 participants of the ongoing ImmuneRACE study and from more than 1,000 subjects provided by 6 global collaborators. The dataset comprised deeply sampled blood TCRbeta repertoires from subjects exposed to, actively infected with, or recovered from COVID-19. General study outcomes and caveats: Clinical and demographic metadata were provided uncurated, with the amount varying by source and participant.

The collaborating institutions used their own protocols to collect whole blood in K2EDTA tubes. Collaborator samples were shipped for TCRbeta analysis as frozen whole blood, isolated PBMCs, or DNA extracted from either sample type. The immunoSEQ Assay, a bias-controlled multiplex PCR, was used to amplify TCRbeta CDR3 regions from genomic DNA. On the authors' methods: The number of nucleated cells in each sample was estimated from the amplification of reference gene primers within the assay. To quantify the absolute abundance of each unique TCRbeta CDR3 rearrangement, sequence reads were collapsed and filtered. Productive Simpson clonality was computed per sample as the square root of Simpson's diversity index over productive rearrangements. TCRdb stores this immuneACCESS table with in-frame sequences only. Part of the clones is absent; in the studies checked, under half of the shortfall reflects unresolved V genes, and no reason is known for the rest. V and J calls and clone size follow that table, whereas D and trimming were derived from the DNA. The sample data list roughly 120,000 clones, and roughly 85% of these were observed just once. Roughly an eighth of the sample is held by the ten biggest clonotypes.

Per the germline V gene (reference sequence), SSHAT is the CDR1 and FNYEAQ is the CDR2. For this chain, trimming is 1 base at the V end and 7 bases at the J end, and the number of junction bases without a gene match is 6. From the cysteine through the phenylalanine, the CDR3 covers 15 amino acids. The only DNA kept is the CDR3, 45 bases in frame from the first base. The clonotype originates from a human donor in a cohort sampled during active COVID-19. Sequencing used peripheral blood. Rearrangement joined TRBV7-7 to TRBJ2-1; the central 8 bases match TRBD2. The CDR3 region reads CASSLEAGGLNEQFF. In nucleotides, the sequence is TGTGCCAGCAGCTTAGAGGCGGGGGGCCTAAATGAGCAGTTCTTC.